These 19 T cell receptor beta chains were all obtained from the same sample, sequenced in a study of blood T cell repertoires in COVID-19. Profiling relied on immunoSEQ multiplex PCR, and the TCRdb table lists in-frame clones only, not all of them. The sample contains around 60,000 clones, 55% to 75% of which appear only once. The specimen sequenced was peripheral blood. The receptors were sampled from a woman in her sixties or seventies with COVID-19, enrolled during active disease.

This chain connects TRBV2 to TRBJ1-1; 7 positions agree with TRBD1. CDR1 is SNHLY and CDR2 is FYNNEI in the germline V gene. V dropped 5 bases and J dropped 0; count of bases not matched to a gene: 3. The CDR3 totals 14 residues. The CDR3 is CASSRQGLNTEAFF. The CDR3 region has the DNA TGTGCCAGCAGTAGACAGGGTTTGAACACTGAAGCTTTCTTT.

Only a few counts were recorded for this clone. The CDR3 region has the DNA TGTGCCAGCAGTCAACGACAGGGCGCCTACGAGCAGTACTTC. Amino acid sequence: CASSQRQGAYEQYF. The chain uses TRBV6-5 and TRBJ2-7, with 7 bases identical to TRBD1. The germline V gene encodes CDR1 MNHEY and CDR2 SVGAGI. V dropped 5 bases and J dropped 2; count of bases not matched to a gene: 6. CDR3 length: 14 residues.

V usage is TRBV9 and J usage is TRBJ2-2; 11 positions match TRBD2. Germline V gene data show CDR1 as SGDLS and CDR2 as YYNGEE. The CDR3 covers 16 residues. Losses at the gene ends were 4 bases for V and 6 bases for J; bases not matched to a gene: 8. This chain's CDR3 is CASSPRLAGFAGELFF. CDR3 nucleotide sequence: TGTGCCAGCAGCCCTAGACTAGCGGGATTTGCCGGGGAGCTGTTTTTT.

This clone occurred once. This sequence joins TRBV7-5 and TRBJ2-3; the table's D call TRBD2 went unverified against the DNA. TRBV7-5 is noted as a pseudogene. CDR3 length: 18 amino acids. The CDR3 sequence is CARSPLAGAEVGTDTQYF. CDR3 nucleotides: TGTGCCAGAAGTCCTCTAGCGGGGGCTGAGGTTGGTACAGATACGCAGTATTTT.

The table lists this clone with a few counts. V usage is TRBV19 and J usage is TRBJ2-1; 9 nucleotides align to TRBD2. Germline-derived CDR1 and CDR2 are LNHDA and SQIVND (reference sequence). Trimming at V came to 8 bases and at J to 8 bases, leaving 4 bases not matched to a gene. The CDR3 loop spans 12 amino acids. In DNA form, the CDR3 reads TGTGCCAGTGGGACTAGCCTCTATGAGCAGTTCTTC. It specifies CASGTSLYEQFF. The variable domain in full, with the rest retrieved from reference TRBV19 and TRBJ2-1, is DGGITQSPKYLFRKEGQNVTLSCEQNLNHDAMYWYRQDPGQGLRLIYYSQIVNDFQKGDIAEGYSVSREKKESFPLTVTSAQKNPTAFYLCASGTSLYEQFFGPGTRLTVL.

This clone was counted between two and nine times. The chain is built from TRBV12-5 and TRBJ1-2; maybe TRBD1 (5 bases). The germline gives CDR1 LGHNT, CDR2 FRNRAP. The V end was cut by 1 base, the J end by 5 bases, with 11 bases between. CDR3 length: 14 residues. The DNA of the CDR3 is TGTGCTAGTGGTTTGGAACAGGCGAAGTATGGCTACACCTTC. Amino acid sequence: CASGLEQAKYGYTF.

The gene calls are TRBV7-9 and TRBJ2-4, with D perhaps matching TRBD1 (5 bases). The CDR3 is 15 amino acids. V lost 1 base and J 7 bases, leaving 14 bases between the germline ends. Per the germline V gene, CDR1 is SEHNR and CDR2 is FQNEAQ (reference sequence). For the CDR3, the DNA is TGTGCCAGCAGCTTAGGGGGCCCAGGCAGTAACATTCAGTACTTC. As protein: CASSLGGPGSNIQYF.

This chain links TRBV28 with TRBJ2-2, with a tentative D call TRBD2 (6 bases). Germline V lookup: CDR1 MDHEN, CDR2 SYDVKM. V shed 8 bases and J shed 5 bases, with 24 bases lying between them. The CDR3 runs 17 residues. CDR3 sequence (DNA): TGTGCCAGCTCGACGCTCCCCCCGGGAGTCTTTACCGGGGAGCTGTTTTTT. This encodes CASSTLPPGVFTGELFF.

The CDR3: CASSLELAGINNEQFF. The CDR3, as DNA: TGTGCCAGCAGCTTAGAACTAGCGGGAATTAACAATGAGCAGTTCTTC. This chain joins TRBV11-3 and TRBJ2-1; 10 bases align to TRBD2. This CDR3 has 16 residues. Trimming at V came to 0 bases and at J to 5 bases, leaving 4 bases not matched to a gene. CDR1 and CDR2 (germline): SGHNT, YENEEA.

CDR3 in DNA: TGTGCCAGCAGCTTGACTAGCGACTACAATGAGCAGTTCTTC. Translating gives CASSLTSDYNEQFF. This sequence joins TRBV7-9 and TRBJ2-1; 8 bases are a match to TRBD2. The CDR3 loop spans 14 amino acids. With 3 bases clipped from V and 3 bases from J, the junction kept 1 base outside the gene matches. The germline gives CDR1 SEHNR, CDR2 FQNEAQ (reference sequence). The variable domain in full, completed from reference TRBV7-9 and TRBJ2-1, reads DTGVSQNPRHKITKRGQNVTFRCDPISEHNRLYWYRQTLGQGPEFLTYFQNEAQLEKSRLLSDRFSAERPKGSFSTLEIQRTEQGDSAMYLCASSLTSDYNEQFFGPGTRLTVL.

The rearrangement joins TRBV29-1 to TRBJ1-2; D gene unclear. V lost 4 bases, J lost 2 bases, and 5 bases lay in between. The germline V gene has CDR1 SQVTM and CDR2 ANQGSEA. This CDR3 spans 11 amino acids. The CDR3 region has the DNA TGCAGCGTTGGGGAGAACTATGGCTACACCTTC. It specifies CSVGENYGYTF. The full variable domain, completed using reference TRBV29-1 and TRBJ1-2, is SAVISQKPSRDICQRGTSLTIQCQVDSQVTMMFWYRQQPGQSLTLIATANQGSEATYESGFVIDKFPISRPNLTFSTLTVSNMSPEDSSIYLCSVGENYGYTFGSGTRLTVV.

J is TRBJ1-6 and V is TRBV6-1; 9 bases agree with TRBD1. Germline-derived CDR1 and CDR2 are MNHNS and SASEGT. This CDR3 has 14 residues. V lost 3 bases and J lost 10; bases outside the gene matches: 4. The CDR3 spells CASSDEGQGSPLHF. CDR3 DNA sequence: TGTGCCAGCAGTGATGAGGGACAGGGATCACCCCTCCACTTT.

The rearrangement links TRBV7-9 to TRBJ2-5; TRBD1 aligns across 10 bases. The V gene end was trimmed by 6 bases and the J gene end by 4 bases; junction bases not matched to a gene: 11. The CDR3 contains 16 residues. Germline V gene lookup returns CDR1 SEHNR and CDR2 FQNEAQ (reference sequence). DNA for the CDR3: TGTGCCAGCAGTCCCGGGGGACAGGGGAGGGGAGAGACCCAGTACTTC. This sequence encodes CASSPGGQGRGETQYF. The complete variable domain, with remaining parts taken from reference TRBV7-9 and TRBJ2-5, reads DTGVSQNPRHKITKRGQNVTFRCDPISEHNRLYWYRQTLGQGPEFLTYFQNEAQLEKSRLLSDRFSAERPKGSFSTLEIQRTEQGDSAMYLCASSPGGQGRGETQYFGPGTRLLVL.

This sequence joins TRBV5-4 and TRBJ1-2; tentatively, D is TRBD1 (5 bases). In germline, CDR1 is SGHNT, CDR2 YYREEE (reference sequence). The V gene lost 2 bases and the J gene lost 2 bases, with 16 bases spanning the gap. The length of the CDR3 is 16 residues. The CDR3 DNA sequence: TGTGCCAGCAGCTTATCTTCGAACAGGATCAACTATGGCTACACCTTC. As protein: CASSLSSNRINYGYTF.

The V call is TRBV19, the J call TRBJ1-2; D may be TRBD1 (5 bases). Germline CDR1 is LNHDA and CDR2 is SQIVND (reference sequence). The CDR3 is 14 amino acids. The V gene lost 4 bases and the J gene lost 8 bases, with 17 bases spanning the gap. CDR3: CASSSGTLRTGYTF. The CDR3 DNA is TGTGCCAGTAGTAGCGGGACCCTGAGGACCGGCTACACCTTC.

The V call is TRBV7-8, the J call TRBJ2-7, with D unclear. Trimming left V 2 bases short and J 4 bases short, with 6 bases between. CDR3 size: 12 residues. Germline CDR1 is SGHVS and CDR2 is FQNEAQ. The CDR3 nucleotides read TGTGCCAGCAGCTTATTTAGTTACGAGCAGTACTTC. It is translated as CASSLFSYEQYF.

This chain uses TRBV15 with TRBJ2-2; D is ambiguous. There are 13 residues in the CDR3. The V and J ends lost 0 bases and 7 bases respectively, with 6 bases between them. The V gene's germline CDR1 is LNHNV and CDR2 YYDKDF (reference sequence). DNA for the CDR3: TGTGCCACCAGCAGAGATAATTACGGGGAGCTGTTTTTT. It codes for CATSRDNYGELFF.

This sequence joins TRBV3-1 (or the pseudogene TRBV3-2) and TRBJ1-2; D may be TRBD1 (5 bases). Germline lookup yields CDR1 LGHDT and CDR2 YNNKEL (reference sequence). This CDR3 spans 14 amino acids. The germline V and J ends were trimmed by 6 bases and 6 bases, with 17 bases remaining between them. In DNA form, the CDR3 reads TGTGCCAGCAGTATAGCGGAGGGGAGGGATGGCTACACCTTC. It codes for CASSIAEGRDGYTF.

The CDR3 here is CASSSGLSYEQYF. CDR3 in DNA: TGTGCCAGCAGCTCCGGGTTGTCCTACGAGCAGTACTTC. The chain combines TRBV5-6 with TRBJ2-7; no firm D call. Germline-derived CDR1 and CDR2 are SGHDT and YYEEEE. V gave up 3 bases and J gave up 1 base, with 8 bases separating them. This CDR3 is built from 13 residues.